This T cell receptor beta chain was documented in a study of T cell responses to AZD1222 COVID-19 vaccine. This table comes from immunoSEQ multiplex PCR, and its TCRdb copy is limited to in-frame clones, with some not included. The data contain under 200,000 clones, about nine tenths of them seen just once; the ten biggest clones take up 1.5%. The J segment lost 4 bases and the V segment lost 6 bases, leaving 10 bases of the junction unmatched. The CDR3 has 16 residues. Germline loops: CDR1 MDHEN, CDR2 SYDVKM. The V call is TRBV28, the J call TRBJ2-2, with 8 positions matching TRBD1. This sample comprised peripheral blood, obtained on day 0 of AZD1222 vaccination. This clonotype was obtained from an adult in good health. The CDR3 sequence is CASSSPGTGSTGELFF. The CDR3 coding sequence is TGTGCCAGCAGCTCCCCCGGGACAGGTAGCACCGGGGAGCTGTTTTTT.